This entry concerns a single T cell receptor (beta chain). These data come from a study of blood T cell repertoires in COVID-19. Turning to the study itself: The United States, Italy and Spain provided the acute and convalescent COVID-19 samples. Nucleic acid was either cDNA or gDNA, and it came from T cells, B-cell-depleted T cells, or PBMCs.

Trimming at V came to 1 base and at J to 7 bases, leaving 3 bases not matched to a gene. This CDR3 is built from 15 residues. Germline V gene data show CDR1 as LGHDT and CDR2 as YNNKEL (reference sequence). Here immunoSEQ multiplex PCR was the method, and the copy in TCRdb shows in-frame clones only, minus some. Among around 180,000 clones listed, nearly 90% were seen once. Living in 24 US areas, the participants were between roughly 18 and 90 years of age. The chain uses TRBV3-1 (or the pseudogene TRBV3-2) and TRBJ1-6, with TRBD1 identical over 8 bases. Sequences were obtained from PBMCs or T cells enriched from blood (not recorded which). This sequence originates from a woman between 40 and 50 years old with acute COVID-19. CDR3 protein: CASSQAGQENSPLHF. CDR3 DNA sequence: TGTGCCAGCAGCCAAGCGGGACAGGAAAATTCACCCCTCCACTTT.